The 30 T cell receptor beta chains listed next were all sequenced from one sample in a study of regulatory T cells in long-lasting Graves disease (dated by TCRdb to about 2021). The library was generated by multiplex PCR. The instrument given in TCRdb is Illumina HiSeq 4000. TCR beta libraries were built with iRepertoire HTBI primers and Arm-PCR amplification of CDR3 regions. The public reads were reprocessed in TCRdb via fastp at Q25 and MiXCR, keeping in-frame beta chains. Under each unique CDR3 protein, matching rows form one entry showing the most common genes and DNA. For this sample there are 580,000 or so distinct CDR3 sequences; approximately 16% appear just once. Clones ranked in the top ten supply about 12% of the sample. This specimen's time point label, interpreted: newly diagnosed GD, antithyroid drugs for less than 3 months. RNA was extracted from PBMCs in TRIzol for both TCR sequencing and RNA sequencing.

These data were also filed under a second study, of T cells in Graves' hyperthyroidism and ophthalmopathy.

This material consisted of peripheral blood mononuclear cells (PBMCs), taken at new diagnosis, from a patient treated with antithyroid drugs. The receptors stem from a man between 18 and 29 years old with Graves disease. Donor details come from another sample of the same person, matched by shared clones.

J is TRBJ2-2 and V is TRBV2; 8 bases align to TRBD2. Germline lookup yields CDR1 SNHLY and CDR2 FYNNEI. The junction had 11 bases not matched to a gene; V was cut back by 7 bases and J by 7 bases. This CDR3 is 15 amino acids long. In DNA form, the CDR3 reads TGTGCCAGCACGGCCAGCGGGAGACGGTACGGGGAGCTGTTTTTT. It specifies CASTASGRRYGELFF.

The V call is TRBV18, the J call TRBJ2-7, with TRBD1 matching over 8 bases. The ends lost 0 bases at V and 7 bases at J; junction bases unmatched: 11. The length of the CDR3 is 16 residues. Per the germline V gene, CDR1 is KGHSH and CDR2 is LQKENI. The CDR3 is CASSPPSQGAWGEQYF. The CDR3 DNA is TGTGCCAGCTCACCACCATCGCAGGGGGCTTGGGGTGAGCAGTACTTC.

The chain recombines TRBV29-1 with TRBJ2-3; 7 nucleotides line up with TRBD1. V dropped 3 bases and J dropped 2; count of bases not matched to a gene: 2. In germline, CDR1 is SQVTM, CDR2 ANQGSEA. CDR3 length: 13 residues. The DNA of the CDR3 is TGCAGCGTTGAGGACAGGAACACAGATACGCAGTATTTT. Protein product: CSVEDRNTDTQYF.

Only a few counts were recorded for this clonotype. The chain is built from TRBV20-1 and TRBJ2-7; TRBD2 might be the D (6 bases). Per germline, CDR1 DFQATT and CDR2 SNEGSKA (reference sequence). CDR3 size: 13 residues. V dropped 2 bases and J dropped 2 bases, with 10 bases sitting between them. The CDR3 coding sequence is TGCAGTGCTAGACTAGCGCAAACCTACGAGCAGTACTTC. Protein: CSARLAQTYEQYF.

The sample holds many counts of this clonotype. The chain uses TRBV6-2 or TRBV6-3 and TRBJ1-2; no firm D call. The CDR3 contains 14 residues. Deletions cut 6 bases from V and 0 bases from J, with 11 bases between. Germline V gene sequence: CDR1 MNHEY, CDR2 SVGEGT. CDR3 in amino acids: CASRRREANYGYTF. The DNA of the CDR3 is TGTGCCAGCAGAAGGAGGGAGGCTAACTATGGCTACACCTTC.

This clonotype was seen at least ten times. The V and J genes are TRBV20-1 and TRBJ2-5; possibly TRBD2 for D (6 bases). CDR1 is DFQATT and CDR2 is SNEGSKA in the germline V gene (reference sequence). This CDR3 spans 13 amino acids. Trimming left V 3 bases short and J 1 base short, with 9 bases between. The CDR3 region has the DNA TGCAGTGCTAGTGCTAGCGCCCAAGAGACCCAGTACTTC. It is translated as CSASASAQETQYF.

This rearrangement joins TRBV18 to TRBJ2-7, with TRBD2 matching 7 bases. The CDR3 has 16 amino acids. V lost 3 bases to trimming and J lost 4 bases; unmatched junction nucleotides: 12. Per germline, CDR1 KGHSH and CDR2 LQKENI. Here the CDR3 DNA reads TGTGCCAGCTCACCGGGGACGGGGGGATCAGTTTACGAGCAGTACTTC. This encodes CASSPGTGGSVYEQYF.

This clonotype has at least ten counts. The rearrangement uses TRBV6-5 and TRBJ2-7; D is ambiguous. The V gene lost 0 bases and the J gene lost 0 bases, with 9 bases spanning the gap. The CDR3 has 15 residues. Germline CDR1 MNHEY, CDR2 SVGAGI. The CDR3 coding sequence is TGTGCCAGCAGTTACTCGTCGAGAAGCTCCTACGAGCAGTACTTC. It specifies CASSYSSRSSYEQYF.

This clonotype was seen only a few times. The V gene is TRBV20-1, the J gene TRBJ2-3; no reliable D call. CDR3 length: 14 amino acids. Trimming took 1 base from V and 4 from J, leaving 12 bases between them. Per the germline V gene, CDR1 is DFQATT and CDR2 is SNEGSKA (reference sequence). CDR3: CSARGVEAPDTQYF. In DNA form, the CDR3 reads TGCAGTGCTAGAGGGGTCGAAGCCCCAGATACGCAGTATTTT.

This clonotype was seen at least ten times. The chain joins TRBV2 to TRBJ1-1, with 7 bases lining up with TRBD1. V shed 5 bases, J shed 9 bases, and the junction held 12 bases outside the gene matches. Germline V gives CDR1 SNHLY, CDR2 FYNNEI. The CDR3 is 14 residues long. Here the CDR3 reads CASSPYGTDPKAFF. For the CDR3, the DNA is TGTGCCAGCAGTCCTTACGGGACAGACCCCAAAGCTTTCTTT.

This clonotype was seen ten or more times. The chain carries TRBV12-3 or TRBV12-4 and TRBJ1-1, with unresolved D. The CDR3 consists of 11 residues. V was clipped by 5 bases and J by 6 bases, with 7 bases between them. In nucleotides, the CDR3 is TGTGCCAGCAGTGGACCATCTGAAGCTTTCTTT. It encodes CASSGPSEAFF.

This clonotype was picked up many times. This rearrangement joins TRBV7-9 to TRBJ2-7, with 8 bases that match TRBD1. V shed 4 bases, J shed 3 bases, and the junction held 14 bases outside the gene matches. CDR1 and CDR2 (germline): SEHNR, FQNEAQ (reference sequence). CDR3 length: 17 amino acids. CDR3 amino acids: CASSSRQGQVFFYEQYF. The CDR3 bases are TGTGCCAGCAGCTCTCGGCAGGGACAGGTTTTTTTCTACGAGCAGTACTTC.

This chain links TRBV12-3 or TRBV12-4 with TRBJ1-5; 8 positions match TRBD1. After removal of 5 bases from V and 3 bases from J, the junction contained 15 bases not matched to a gene. The CDR3 sequence is 18 residues long. Here the CDR3 reads CASSLNPGTGIINQPQHF. In DNA form, the CDR3 reads TGTGCCAGCAGTCTTAACCCCGGGACAGGTATTATCAATCAGCCCCAGCATTTT.

This clonotype occurred a few times. The chain recombines TRBV7-3 with TRBJ2-3; a weak D match, TRBD2 (6 bases). The CDR3 contains 13 residues. Trimming shortened V by 6 bases and J by 7 bases, and 14 bases separated the two germline ends. Germline V lookup: CDR1 SGHTA, CDR2 FQGTGA. CDR3 in DNA: TGTGCCAGCAGTTCCGGGACTTCTCATACGCAGTATTTT. Its protein product is CASSSGTSHTQYF.

This clonotype appeared a few times. The rearrangement joins TRBV28 to TRBJ2-2; 11 bases fit TRBD2. CDR1 MDHEN and CDR2 SYDVKM come from the germline V gene. CDR3 length equals 16 residues. The V gene end was trimmed by 7 bases and the J gene end by 4 bases; junction bases not matched to a gene: 8. The CDR3 is CASTRIGTSGTGELFF. The CDR3 bases are TGTGCCAGCACCCGGATCGGGACTAGCGGCACCGGGGAGCTGTTTTTT.

This clonotype was counted only a few times. V and J are TRBV6-4 and TRBJ1-1, with 9 bases aligning to TRBD1. CDR3 size: 14 residues. Trimming took 6 bases from V and 1 from J; bases not matched to a gene: 3. Germline V gene sequence: CDR1 MRHNA, CDR2 SNTAGT. CDR3 region: CASRGDRENTEAFF. CDR3 bases: TGTGCCAGCAGGGGGGACAGGGAGAACACTGAAGCTTTCTTT.

In this sample, this clonotype turned up many times. The rearrangement uses TRBV7-9 and TRBJ2-2; 10 positions agree with TRBD2. The CDR3 consists of 17 residues. Germline V gene sequence: CDR1 SEHNR, CDR2 FQNEAQ (reference sequence). J gave up 0 bases and V 4 bases, and 5 bases lay outside the gene matches. The CDR3 reads CASSSWTSGTNTGELFF. The CDR3, as DNA: TGTGCCAGCAGCTCCTGGACTAGCGGAACGAACACCGGGGAGCTGTTTTTT.

This clonotype occurred many times. This sequence joins TRBV5-1 and TRBJ2-7; D gene ambiguous. The CDR3 runs 15 residues. Germline CDR1 and CDR2: SGHRS and YFSETQ. V was trimmed by 0 bases and J by 2 bases, leaving 12 bases between them. CDR3 region: CASSLDLIGPYEQYF. The CDR3 DNA reads TGCGCCAGCAGCTTGGATCTAATAGGGCCCTACGAGCAGTACTTC.

The chain uses TRBV6-1 and TRBJ2-4; D possibly uses TRBD1 or TRBD2 (5 bases each). The CDR3 is 17 residues long. V lost 0 bases and J 0 bases, leaving 12 bases between the germline ends. The germline gives CDR1 MNHNS, CDR2 SASEGT. The DNA for the CDR3 is TGTGCCAGCAGTGAAGCGCAGGGAGTAGGAGCCAAAAACATTCAGTACTTC. This gives the protein CASSEAQGVGAKNIQYF.

The table lists this clonotype with a few counts. The chain uses TRBV5-1 and TRBJ2-3; 7 bases map to TRBD2. J gave up 4 bases and V 4 bases, and 12 bases lay outside the gene matches. The CDR3 covers 16 residues. Germline lookup yields CDR1 SGHRS and CDR2 YFSETQ. The DNA of the CDR3 is TGCGCCAGCAGCGGCGAACTAGCGTTCAGGGCAGATACGCAGTATTTT. Translation gives CASSGELAFRADTQYF.

For this clonotype: A read error is possible here, since a much larger clone lies one base away. This chain uses TRBV30 with TRBJ2-5; tentatively, D is TRBD1 (5 bases). Germline V gene sequence: CDR1 GTSNPN, CDR2 SVGIG (reference sequence). The CDR3 is 10 amino acids. The CDR3: CACGQETQCF. Written as DNA, the CDR3 is TGTGCCTGCGGACAAGAGACCCAGTGCTTC.

This chain connects TRBV6-2 or TRBV6-3 to TRBJ1-2, with D perhaps matching TRBD1 (5 bases). The germline gives CDR1 MNHEY, CDR2 SVGEGT. V was cut by 5 bases and J by 5 bases, with 15 bases left in between. The CDR3 totals 14 residues. The CDR3 loop is CASSGTGARYGYTF. The CDR3 DNA reads as TGTGCCAGCAGTGGGACCGGGGCTCGGTATGGCTACACCTTC.

This clonotype was picked up many times. The rearrangement uses TRBV7-6 and TRBJ1-5; 9 bases fit TRBD1. This CDR3 region has 16 residues. J gave up 6 bases and V 2 bases, and 8 bases lay outside the gene matches. Germline CDR1 is SGHVS and CDR2 is FNYEAQ. The CDR3 region is CASSLTGGASTQPQHF. CDR3 coding DNA: TGTGCCAGCAGCTTAACAGGGGGCGCATCCACTCAGCCCCAGCATTTT.

This clonotype has a count of ten or more. DNA for the CDR3: TGTGCCAGCAACGATTACAGGGGAGCTAACTATGGCTACACCTTC. It codes for CASNDYRGANYGYTF. The rearrangement links TRBV3-1 to TRBJ1-2; 7 nucleotides agree with TRBD1. V was clipped by 7 bases and J by 0 bases; unmatched bases: 8. Looked up from germline, CDR1 is LGHDT and CDR2 is YNNKEL (reference sequence). This CDR3 contains 15 residues.

This clonotype has just a few counts. The rearrangement links TRBV6-1 to TRBJ1-4, with D unresolved. Between the trimmed V and J ends, which lost 5 bases and 8 bases, there was a span of 12 bases. Germline assignment: CDR1 MNHNS and CDR2 SASEGT. There are 13 residues in the CDR3. The CDR3 nucleotides are TGTGCCAGCAGTCGGCAATATAGAGAAAAACTGTTTTTT. Translation gives CASSRQYREKLFF.

The table lists this clonotype with a few counts. The chain carries TRBV20-1 and TRBJ2-5; either TRBD1 or TRBD2 may supply D (5 bases each). This CDR3 is 14 amino acids long. V was pared by 4 bases and J by 4 bases, with 16 bases between. Germline CDR1 is DFQATT and CDR2 is SNEGSKA (reference sequence). CDR3 protein: CSATDRRDGETQYF. The CDR3 nucleotides are TGCAGTGCTACCGACCGCAGGGACGGAGAGACCCAGTACTTC.

This clonotype occurred a few times. The chain carries TRBV7-9 and TRBJ2-7, with 9 bases lining up with TRBD2. The germline V gene has CDR1 SEHNR and CDR2 FQNEAQ (reference sequence). J lost 0 bases, V lost 1 base, and 4 bases had no gene match. The CDR3 spans 16 residues. The CDR3 spells CASSLEGLAPSYEQYF. CDR3 nucleotides: TGTGCCAGCAGCTTAGAGGGACTAGCACCCTCCTACGAGCAGTACTTC. Complete variable domain (other parts from reference TRBV7-9 and TRBJ2-7): DTGVSQNPRHKITKRGQNVTFRCDPISEHNRLYWYRQTLGQGPEFLTYFQNEAQLEKSRLLSDRFSAERPKGSFSTLEIQRTEQGDSAMYLCASSLEGLAPSYEQYFGPGTRLTVT.

This clonotype was seen at least ten times. The chain combines TRBV11-2 with TRBJ2-1; a possible D gene is TRBD2 (5 bases). Between the trimmed V and J ends, which lost 5 bases and 7 bases, there was a span of 12 bases. Germline V gives CDR1 SGHAT, CDR2 FQNNGV. This CDR3 has 13 amino acids. The CDR3 spells CASSPSPRNEQFF. Here the CDR3 DNA reads TGTGCCAGCAGCCCTAGCCCCAGGAATGAGCAGTTCTTC.

The sample holds a few counts of this clonotype. V and J are TRBV19 and TRBJ2-7; 7 positions agree with TRBD2. Germline CDR1 and CDR2: LNHDA and SQIVND (reference sequence). The trim removed 0 bases at V and 1 base at J, leaving 6 bases unmatched. The CDR3 consists of 16 residues. CDR3 amino acids: CASSIDLSGGSYEQYF. Written as DNA, the CDR3 is TGTGCCAGTAGTATAGATTTGTCGGGAGGTTCCTACGAGCAGTACTTC.

This clonotype was seen repeatedly, ten times or more. V and J are TRBV7-2 and TRBJ2-3, with 10 bases aligning to TRBD2. The CDR3 loop spans 17 amino acids. Germline CDR1 is SGHTA and CDR2 is FQGNSA. The J segment lost 1 base and the V segment lost 1 base, leaving 5 bases of the junction unmatched. The CDR3 reads CASSLGLAGARTDTQYF. The CDR3 DNA is TGTGCCAGCAGCTTAGGGCTAGCGGGAGCCCGCACAGATACGCAGTATTTT.